A single TCR beta chain is shown here with its context. Its antigen is unknown. The source of the sample is a study of B cell selection in AIRE deficiency. Points from the study as a whole: In TCRBV usage, CDR3 length and diversity, patient Tconv and Treg cells matched healthy donors. With only TCRbeta sequenced, about 37% of shared healthy Treg sequences overlapped Tconv. Around 30% of healthy-shared Treg sequences were found among patient Tconv cells. Shared Treg sequences were biased toward short CDR3s with few non-templated nucleotide insertions.

The CDR3 sequence is 10 residues long. The regulatory T cell sort gate was CD4+CD25hiCD127low/negative. Method: immunoSEQ multiplex PCR; TCRdb's copy keeps in-frame clones and lacks some. The sample lists 20,000 to 30,000 clones, 92% occurring once. The chain has TRBV21-1 and TRBJ1-1. TRBV21-1 is a documented pseudogene. Sequenced sample: CD4+CD25+ Tregs sorted from PBMCs. The sequence was obtained from a human donor in good health. CDR3 sequence (DNA): TGTGCCAGCAGCAAAATGCAAGCTTTCTTT. It yields the protein CASSKMQAFF.